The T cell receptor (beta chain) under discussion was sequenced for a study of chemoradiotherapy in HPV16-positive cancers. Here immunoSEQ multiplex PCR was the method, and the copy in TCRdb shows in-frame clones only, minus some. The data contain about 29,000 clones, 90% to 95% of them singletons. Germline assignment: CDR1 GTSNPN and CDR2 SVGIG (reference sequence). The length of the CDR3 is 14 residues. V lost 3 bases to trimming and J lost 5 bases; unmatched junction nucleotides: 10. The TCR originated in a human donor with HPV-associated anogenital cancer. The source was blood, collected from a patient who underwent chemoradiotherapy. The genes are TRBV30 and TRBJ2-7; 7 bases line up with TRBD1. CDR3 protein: CAWSQTGNGHEQYF. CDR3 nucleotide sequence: TGTGCCTGGAGCCAGACAGGGAATGGACACGAGCAGTACTTC.